This entry lists 17 T cell receptor beta chains sequenced from one sample in a study of CD8 T cells in Susac syndrome. A quantity of about 0.5 to 1 ug RNA underwent reverse transcription using random hexamers. TCRdb re-derived calls from the immunoSEQ multiplex PCR reads in MiXCR, one entry per CDR3 protein. The repertoire holds roughly 300,000 distinct CDR3 sequences, roughly 84% seen once, with approximately 0.11% in the top ten. The sequenced sample was CD8+ T cells from PBMCs. The source of these receptors is a human donor with multiple sclerosis.

CDR3 bases: TGCGCCAGCAGCCAAGAAAGGGCCAATGAAAAACTGTTTTTT. This gives the protein CASSQERANEKLFF. The V and J genes are TRBV4-1 and TRBJ1-4; D gene ambiguous. Trimming removed 0 bases from V and 5 bases from J, with 7 bases in between. The V gene's germline CDR1 is MGHRA and CDR2 YSYEKL. There are 14 residues in the CDR3.

The chain uses TRBV28 and TRBJ2-7; D ambiguous. The CDR3 runs to 14 residues. The V end was cut by 6 bases, the J end by 3 bases, with 15 bases between. Germline CDR1 reads MDHEN; CDR2 reads SYDVKM. The CDR3 nucleotides read TGTGCCAGCAGGCAGCGCGATTTAAACTACGAGCAGTACTTC. It yields the protein CASRQRDLNYEQYF.

The chain employs TRBV11-2 and TRBJ2-7; 12 bases map to TRBD2. The CDR3 length is 14 residues. Germline V gives CDR1 SGHAT, CDR2 FQNNGV. Trimming took 7 bases from V and 4 from J; bases not matched to a gene: 5. For the CDR3, the DNA is TGTGCCAGCACCTCTAGCGGGAGGGTGTACGAGCAGTACTTC. Protein sequence: CASTSSGRVYEQYF.

The J gene is TRBJ2-1, the V gene TRBV6-5; D ambiguous. Germline V CDR1 and CDR2: MNHEY, SVGAGI. Deletions cut 0 bases from V and 5 bases from J, with 17 bases between. CDR3 length: 17 amino acids. CDR3 nucleotide sequence: TGTGCCAGCAGTTACTCGAACCGGCGGCAGCGCCACAATGAGCAGTTCTTC. This translates into CASSYSNRRQRHNEQFF.

The chain employs TRBV19 and TRBJ1-5, with no clear D. CDR1 LNHDA and CDR2 SQIVND come from the germline V gene (reference sequence). The CDR3 runs to 15 residues. The V end was cut by 5 bases, the J end by 0 bases, with 11 bases between. CDR3 protein: CASSSQLYSNQPQHF. The DNA of the CDR3 is TGTGCCAGTAGTTCCCAGCTTTATAGCAATCAGCCCCAGCATTTT. Combining the CDR3 with reference TRBV19 and TRBJ1-5 gives the whole variable domain DGGITQSPKYLFRKEGQNVTLSCEQNLNHDAMYWYRQDPGQGLRLIYYSQIVNDFQKGDIAEGYSVSREKKESFPLTVTSAQKNPTAFYLCASSSQLYSNQPQHFGDGTRLSIL.

This sequence joins TRBV11-2 and TRBJ1-1, with a weak D call TRBD1 (5 bases). The V gene's germline CDR1 is SGHAT and CDR2 FQNNGV. The length of the CDR3 is 13 residues. V was cut by 4 bases and J by 8 bases, with 14 bases left in between. Written as DNA, the CDR3 is TGTGCCAGCAGCTCGACGTGGGGGTTCGAAGCTTTCTTT. Protein: CASSSTWGFEAFF. The variable domain in full, with the rest retrieved from reference TRBV11-2 and TRBJ1-1, is EAGVAQSPRYKIIEKRQSVAFWCNPISGHATLYWYQQILGQGPKLLIQFQNNGVVDDSQLPKDRFSAERLKGVDSTLKIQPAKLEDSAVYLCASSSTWGFEAFFGQGTRLTVV.

This clonotype came up a few times. The chain recombines TRBV4-1 with TRBJ2-7; D gene ambiguous. This CDR3 has 15 residues. Trimming left V 0 bases short and J 2 bases short, with 11 bases between. From germline, CDR1 is MGHRA and CDR2 YSYEKL. The CDR3 region is CASSQDLGSPYEQYF. CDR3 coding DNA: TGCGCCAGCAGCCAAGACCTTGGCAGCCCCTACGAGCAGTACTTC.

The chain joins TRBV28 to TRBJ1-1; 7 nucleotides line up with TRBD1. The CDR3 covers 13 residues. J lost 6 bases, V lost 3 bases, and 4 bases had no gene match. The germline V gene has CDR1 MDHEN and CDR2 SYDVKM. The CDR3 protein is CASSFGQGAEAFF. In nucleotides, the CDR3 is TGTGCCAGCAGTTTCGGTCAGGGGGCTGAAGCTTTCTTT.

The chain joins TRBV5-1 to TRBJ2-5; weak D call: TRBD1 (5 bases). There are 16 residues in the CDR3. The V and J ends lost 1 base and 5 bases respectively, with 18 bases between them. The germline CDR1 and CDR2 sequences are SGHRS and YFSETQ. This CDR3 is CASSLSEGALWETQYF. CDR3 sequence (DNA): TGCGCCAGCAGCTTGTCCGAAGGGGCTTTGTGGGAGACCCAGTACTTC.

This chain uses TRBV12-3 or TRBV12-4 with TRBJ2-2, with D perhaps matching TRBD2 (6 bases). The V end lost 2 bases, the J end lost 6 bases, and 10 bases lay between the germline ends. There are 14 residues in the CDR3. CDR3 in DNA: TGTGCCAGCAGTTTAAACGGGAGATCCGGGGAGCTGTTTTTT. The encoded protein is CASSLNGRSGELFF.

The DNA for the CDR3 is TGTGCCAGCAGTTTAGGTCCCGGCATAGAGGGCACAGATACGCAGTATTTT. It is translated as CASSLGPGIEGTDTQYF. This sequence joins TRBV28 and TRBJ2-3, with no clear D. This CDR3 has 17 amino acids. Germline CDR1 and CDR2: MDHEN and SYDVKM. The germline V and J ends were trimmed by 2 bases and 1 base, with 16 bases remaining between them.

The rearrangement uses TRBV20-1 and TRBJ1-1; D unclear. V was trimmed by 3 bases and J by 1 base, leaving 6 bases between them. Germline CDR1 DFQATT, CDR2 SNEGSKA (reference sequence). The CDR3 spans 12 residues. The CDR3 sequence is CSARAGNTEAFF. The CDR3 nucleotides read TGCAGTGCTAGGGCAGGGAACACTGAAGCTTTCTTT.

The chain carries TRBV19 and TRBJ2-3; 15 nucleotides align to TRBD2. The junction had 26 bases not matched to a gene; V was cut back by 10 bases and J by 0 bases. The CDR3 sequence is 23 residues long. Germline CDR1 is LNHDA and CDR2 is SQIVND (reference sequence). CDR3 residues: CAIRVAYGTSGRSHPFSTDTQYF. The CDR3 region has the DNA TGTGCCATTAGAGTGGCCTACGGGACTAGCGGGAGGTCCCATCCCTTTAGCACAGATACGCAGTATTTT.

The V call is TRBV2, the J call TRBJ2-7; 7 bases fit TRBD2. With V trimmed by 2 bases and J by 0 bases, 4 bases remained unmatched. CDR3 length: 15 residues. CDR1 and CDR2 from the germline V gene are SNHLY and FYNNEI. This chain's CDR3 is CASSETSGNSYEQYF. In DNA, the CDR3 is TGTGCCAGCAGTGAAACCAGCGGGAACTCCTACGAGCAGTACTTC.

The gene calls are TRBV30 and TRBJ1-1; D is ambiguous. V was cut by 4 bases and J by 7 bases, with 16 bases left in between. This CDR3 spans 13 amino acids. Germline V gene data show CDR1 as GTSNPN and CDR2 as SVGIG (reference sequence). The CDR3 loop reads CAWMAMVGVEAFF. The CDR3 DNA sequence: TGTGCCTGGATGGCGATGGTTGGGGTTGAAGCTTTCTTT.

The chain joins TRBV27 to TRBJ2-2; 7 positions match TRBD2. The V segment lost 8 bases and the J segment 7 bases; nucleotides outside the gene matches: 13. Germline V lookup: CDR1 MNHEY, CDR2 SMNVEV (reference sequence). This CDR3 comprises 15 residues. The CDR3 loop is CASAVAGVFGGELFF. The CDR3 nucleotides are TGTGCCAGCGCCGTTGCGGGAGTGTTCGGCGGGGAGCTGTTTTTT.

In its sample, this clonotype was seen once. One end of the junction is discordant with germline, which a read error may explain. CDR3 protein: CASSLGARESF. DNA for the CDR3: TGTGCCAGCAGCTTAGGGGCCAGGGAGTCCTTC. The chain couples TRBV11-2 to TRBJ2-7; tentatively, D is TRBD1 or TRBD2 (5 bases each). CDR3 size: 11 residues. CDR1 and CDR2 (germline): SGHAT, FQNNGV.